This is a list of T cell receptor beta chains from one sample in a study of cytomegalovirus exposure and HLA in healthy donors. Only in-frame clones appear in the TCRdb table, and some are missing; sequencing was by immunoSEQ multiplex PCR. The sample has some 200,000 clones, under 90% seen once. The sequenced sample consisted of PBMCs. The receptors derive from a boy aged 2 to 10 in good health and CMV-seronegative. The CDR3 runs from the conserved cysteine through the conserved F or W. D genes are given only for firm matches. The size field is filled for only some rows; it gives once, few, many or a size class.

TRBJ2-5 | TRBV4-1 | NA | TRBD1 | TGCGCCAGCAGCCAGGACAGGGGGGTTGGCTTAAAAGAGACCCAGTACTTC | CASSQDRGVGLKETQYF
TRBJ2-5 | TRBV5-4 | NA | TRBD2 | TGTGCCAGCAGCTTGGATGTAGCGGGGGGTACAGGGGAGACCCAGTACTTC | CASSLDVAGGTGETQYF
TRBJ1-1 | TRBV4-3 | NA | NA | TGCGCCAGCAGCCACCAAAAGACGGGGAGGAACACTGAAGCTTTCTTT | CASSHQKTGRNTEAFF
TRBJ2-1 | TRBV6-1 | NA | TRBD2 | TGTGCCAGCAGTGAGGTGGGGAGGGACAATGAGCAGTTCTTC | CASSEVGRDNEQFF
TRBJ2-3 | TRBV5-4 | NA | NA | TGTGCCTCCCGAGGGGGAATCACAGATACGCAGTATTTT | CASRGGITDTQYF
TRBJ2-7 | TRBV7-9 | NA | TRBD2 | TGTGCCAGCAGCTTCCAGCTAGCGGGCCCCTACGAGCAGTACTTC | CASSFQLAGPYEQYF
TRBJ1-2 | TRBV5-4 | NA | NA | TGTGCCAGCAGTACTGGGTACGGGAGAGGGTCCCATGGCTACACCTTC | CASSTGYGRGSHGYTF
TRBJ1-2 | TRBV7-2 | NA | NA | TGTGCCAGCAGCTTAGGGGAGGGGCTTCATGGCTACACCTTC | CASSLGEGLHGYTF
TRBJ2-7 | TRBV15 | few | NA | TGTGCCACCAGCAGAGATCCCACAGACTACGAGCAGTACTTC | CATSRDPTDYEQYF
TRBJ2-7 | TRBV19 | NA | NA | TGTGCCAGTGGGGCAGGGAGGTACGAGCAGTACTTC | CASGAGRYEQYF
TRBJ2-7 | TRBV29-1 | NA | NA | TGCAGCGCCTCGGGACACGGGCCCTACGAGCAGTACTTC | CSASGHGPYEQYF
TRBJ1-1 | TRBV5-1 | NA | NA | TGCGCCAGCAGCTTGAGCACAGGGTTCGGGACCACTGAAGCTTTCTTT | CASSLSTGFGTTEAFF
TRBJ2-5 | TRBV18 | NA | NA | TGTGCCAGCTCCAAAACGCGGGGGCCTGCCGGGGAGACCCAGTACTTC | CASSKTRGPAGETQYF
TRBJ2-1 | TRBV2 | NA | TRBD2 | TGTGCCAGCACCCCCGGCTTGGGGGGGGGTTTCGATGAGCAGTTCTTC | CASTPGLGGGFDEQFF
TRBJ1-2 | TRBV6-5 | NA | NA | TGTGCCAGCCCCCCCGACAGGAGTTTCTATGGCTACACCTTC | CASPPDRSFYGYTF
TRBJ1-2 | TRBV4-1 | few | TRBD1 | TGCGCCAGCAGCCAAGATTGGGGACAGGGTTATGGCTACACCTTC | CASSQDWGQGYGYTF
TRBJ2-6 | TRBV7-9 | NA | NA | TGTGCCAGCCTCTGGCACACTGGGGCCAACGTCCTGACTTTC | CASLWHTGANVLTF
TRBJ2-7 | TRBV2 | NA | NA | TGTGCCAGCAGTGAAGGTCGGGGGAACGAGCAGTACTTC | CASSEGRGNEQYF
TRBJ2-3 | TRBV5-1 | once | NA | TGCGCCAGCAGCTACCGGCTAGCCCTCCCAGATACGCAGTATTTT | CASSYRLALPDTQYF
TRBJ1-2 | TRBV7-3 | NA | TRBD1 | TGTGCCAGCAGCCCGGCGCCGGGACAGACCTATGGCTACACCTTC | CASSPAPGQTYGYTF
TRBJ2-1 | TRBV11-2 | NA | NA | TGTGCCAGCAGCTACGGAGGGTCCCGCAATGAGCAGTTCTTC | CASSYGGSRNEQFF
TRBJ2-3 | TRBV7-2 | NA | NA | TGTGCCAGCAGCTTAAATCGAGGCACAGATACGCAGTATTTT | CASSLNRGTDTQYF
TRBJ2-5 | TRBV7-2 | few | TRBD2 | TGTGCCAGCAGCGCCAATGGGGGGGACGGGGAGACCCAGTACTTC | CASSANGGDGETQYF
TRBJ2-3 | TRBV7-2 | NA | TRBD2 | TGTGCCAGCAGCTTGGCGGGACTAGCGGGGGCGGGGGATACGCAGTATTTT | CASSLAGLAGAGDTQYF
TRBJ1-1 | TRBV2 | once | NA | TGTGCCAGCAGCGACCAGGACAGCACTGAAGCTTTCTTT | CASSDQDSTEAFF
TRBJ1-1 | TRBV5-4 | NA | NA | TGTGCCAGCAGCCGCACCTCCGGGGGGACTGAAGCTTTCTTT | CASSRTSGGTEAFF
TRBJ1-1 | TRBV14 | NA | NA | TGTGCCAGCAGCCCATGGATCGGGACACAGAACACTGAAGCTTTCTTT | CASSPWIGTQNTEAFF
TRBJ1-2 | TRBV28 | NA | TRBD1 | TGTGCCAGCGTTAACGGGGACAGGGCATGGGATTATGGCTACACCTTC | CASVNGDRAWDYGYTF
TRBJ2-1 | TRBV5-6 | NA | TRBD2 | TGTGCCAGCAGCACCTCAAGCGGGGGCCACTACAATGAGCAGTTCTTC | CASSTSSGGHYNEQFF
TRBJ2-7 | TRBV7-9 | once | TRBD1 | TGTGCCAGCAGCTTCGACAGGGGGTTCTCCTACGAGCAGTACTTC | CASSFDRGFSYEQYF
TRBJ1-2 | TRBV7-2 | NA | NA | TGTGCCAGCAGCTTAGTGAGTGTCGGCTACACCTTC | CASSLVSVGYTF
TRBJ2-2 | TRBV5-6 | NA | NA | TGTGCCAGCAGCTTGGGGGAGTCGGCCGGGGAGCTGTTTTTT | CASSLGESAGELFF
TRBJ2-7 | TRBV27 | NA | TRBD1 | TGTGCCAGCAGTTACGGGACAGCCTCCTACGAGCAGTACTTC | CASSYGTASYEQYF
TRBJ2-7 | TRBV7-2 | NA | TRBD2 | TGTGCCAGCAGCTTTGGGACTAGCGGGGAACCCTACGAGCAGTACTTC | CASSFGTSGEPYEQYF
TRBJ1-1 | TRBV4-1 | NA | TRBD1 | TGCGCCAGCAGCCAGACAGGGAAGCAGAGCACTGAAGCTTTCTTT | CASSQTGKQSTEAFF
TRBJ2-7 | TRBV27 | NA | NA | TGTGCCAGCAGTTTTCGGCCCTCTCTAGCAAACTACGAGCAGTACTTC | CASSFRPSLANYEQYF
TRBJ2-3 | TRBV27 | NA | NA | TGTGCCAGCAGTTACGGGTACACAGATACGCAGTATTTT | CASSYGYTDTQYF
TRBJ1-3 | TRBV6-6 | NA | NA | TGTGCCAGCAGCTCGGCGGGCGGTAGTCGGAACACCATATATTTT | CASSSAGGSRNTIYF
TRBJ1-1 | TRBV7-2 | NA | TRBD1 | TGTGCCAGCAAAAGACAGGGAGACACTGAAGCTTTCTTT | CASKRQGDTEAFF
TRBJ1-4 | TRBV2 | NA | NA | TGTGCCAGCAGTTGGTCAGGGAATAATGAAAAACTGTTTTTT | CASSWSGNNEKLFF
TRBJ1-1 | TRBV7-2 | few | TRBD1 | TGTGCCGCCAAAGCCATAAGGGACAGTGAAGCTTTCTTT | CAAKAIRDSEAFF
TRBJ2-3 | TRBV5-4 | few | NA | TGTGCCAGCAGCCGGCGGTTGCAGCGGAGCACAGATACGCAGTATTTT | CASSRRLQRSTDTQYF
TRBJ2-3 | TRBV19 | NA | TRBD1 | TGTGCCAGTAGTCCCACCCAGGGACAGAATACGCAGTATTTT | CASSPTQGQNTQYF
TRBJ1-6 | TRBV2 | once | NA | TGTGCCAGCACCCCTCTATATGGTTCACCCCTCCACTTT | CASTPLYGSPLHF
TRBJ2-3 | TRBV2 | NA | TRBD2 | TGTGCCACACAGGAGATGAAGCGGGGGGGCCTCACAGATACGCAGTATTTT | CATQEMKRGGLTDTQYF
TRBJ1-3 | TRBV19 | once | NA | TGTGCCAGTAGTACCCGCGAGAGCTCTGGAAACACCATATATTTT | CASSTRESSGNTIYF
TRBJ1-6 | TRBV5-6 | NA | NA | TGTGCCAGCAGCACCCACAGGGTATATTCACCCCTCCACTTT | CASSTHRVYSPLHF
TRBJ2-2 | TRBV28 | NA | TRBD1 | TGTGCCAGCAGTAGGCGGCGTCGGGACAGGGTCCCCGGGGAGCTGTTTTTT | CASSRRRRDRVPGELFF
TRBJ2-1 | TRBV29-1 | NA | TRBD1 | TGCAGCGCCCCTAGACAGGGAAGCTCCTACAATGAGCAGTTCTTC | CSAPRQGSSYNEQFF
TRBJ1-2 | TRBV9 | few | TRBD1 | TGTGCCAGCAGCGAGGAGACCGGGACAGGGTATGGCTACACCTTC | CASSEETGTGYGYTF
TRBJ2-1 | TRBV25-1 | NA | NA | TGTGCCAGCAGTGAATATAAGCGTACATCCTACGATGAGCAGTTCTTC | CASSEYKRTSYDEQFF
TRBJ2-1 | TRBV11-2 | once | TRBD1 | TGTGCCAGCAGCTCGGGACAGGGGCTCTCCAATGAGCAGTTCTTC | CASSSGQGLSNEQFF
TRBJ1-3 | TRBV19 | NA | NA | TGTGCCAGTAGTATTCGACAGGCCGAGAGCTCTGGAAACACCATATATTTT | CASSIRQAESSGNTIYF
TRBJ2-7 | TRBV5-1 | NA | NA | TGCGCCAGCAGCCCCGTTCCCGAGGATTACGAGCAGTACTTC | CASSPVPEDYEQYF
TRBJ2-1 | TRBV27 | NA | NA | TGTGCCAGCAGCCACAGGGAAGACAATGAGCAGTTCTTC | CASSHREDNEQFF